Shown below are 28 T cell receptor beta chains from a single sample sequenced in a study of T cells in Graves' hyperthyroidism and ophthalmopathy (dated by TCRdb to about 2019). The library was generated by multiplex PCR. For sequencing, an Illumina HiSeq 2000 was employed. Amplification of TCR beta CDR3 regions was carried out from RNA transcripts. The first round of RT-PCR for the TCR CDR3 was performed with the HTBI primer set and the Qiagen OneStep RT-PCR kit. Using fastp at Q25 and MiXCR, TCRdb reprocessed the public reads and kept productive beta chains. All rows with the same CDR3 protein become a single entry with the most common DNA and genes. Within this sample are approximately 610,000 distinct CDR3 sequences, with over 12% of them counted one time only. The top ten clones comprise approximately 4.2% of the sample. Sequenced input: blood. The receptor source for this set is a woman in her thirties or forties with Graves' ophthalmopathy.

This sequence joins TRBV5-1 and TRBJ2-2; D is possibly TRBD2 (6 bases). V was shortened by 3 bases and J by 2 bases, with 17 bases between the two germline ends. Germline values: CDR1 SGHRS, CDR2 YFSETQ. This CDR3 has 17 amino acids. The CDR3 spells CASSSRPAGSNTGELFF. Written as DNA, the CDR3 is TGCGCCAGCAGCTCCCGCCCAGCGGGTTCAAACACCGGGGAGCTGTTTTTT.

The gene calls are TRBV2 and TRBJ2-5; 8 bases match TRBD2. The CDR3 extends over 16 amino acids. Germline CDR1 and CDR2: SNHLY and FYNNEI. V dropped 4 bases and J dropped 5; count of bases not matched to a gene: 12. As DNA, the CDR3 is TGTGCCAGCAGTGCCACTCACAGCGGGAGTCGCGAGACCCAGTACTTC. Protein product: CASSATHSGSRETQYF.

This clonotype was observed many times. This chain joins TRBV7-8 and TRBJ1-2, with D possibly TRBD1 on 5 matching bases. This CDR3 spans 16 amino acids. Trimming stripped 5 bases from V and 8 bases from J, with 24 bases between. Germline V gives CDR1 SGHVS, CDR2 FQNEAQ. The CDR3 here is CASSPRQGDGVLGYTF. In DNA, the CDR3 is TGTGCCAGCAGCCCTCGGCAAGGGGACGGCGTTTTAGGCTACACCTTC.

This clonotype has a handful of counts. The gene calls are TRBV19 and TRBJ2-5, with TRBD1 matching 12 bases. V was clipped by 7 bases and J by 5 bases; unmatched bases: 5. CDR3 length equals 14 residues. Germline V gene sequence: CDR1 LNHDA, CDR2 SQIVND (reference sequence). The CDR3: CASTPGQGAETQYF. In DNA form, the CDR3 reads TGTGCCAGTACCCCGGGACAGGGGGCGGAGACCCAGTACTTC.

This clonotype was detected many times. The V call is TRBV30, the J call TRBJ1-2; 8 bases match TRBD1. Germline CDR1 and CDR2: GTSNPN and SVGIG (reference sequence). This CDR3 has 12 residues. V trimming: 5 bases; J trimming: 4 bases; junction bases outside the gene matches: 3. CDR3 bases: TGTGCCTGGGCGGGACAGGTCTATGGCTACACCTTC. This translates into CAWAGQVYGYTF.

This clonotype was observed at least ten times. This CDR3 is CASSERGGTDTQYF. Written as DNA, the CDR3 is TGTGCCAGCAGTGAGCGCGGGGGGACAGATACGCAGTATTTT. The chain links TRBV6-4 to TRBJ2-3; 8 bases are a match to TRBD2. The ends lost 3 bases at V and 3 bases at J; junction bases unmatched: 2. Germline V CDR1 and CDR2: MRHNA, SNTAGT. This CDR3 comprises 14 residues.

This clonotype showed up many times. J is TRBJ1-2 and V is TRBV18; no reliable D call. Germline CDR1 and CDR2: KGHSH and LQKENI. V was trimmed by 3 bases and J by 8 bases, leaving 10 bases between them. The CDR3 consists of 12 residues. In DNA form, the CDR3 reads TGTGCCAGCTCACCGGAAAGAGGCGGCTACACCTTC. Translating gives CASSPERGGYTF.

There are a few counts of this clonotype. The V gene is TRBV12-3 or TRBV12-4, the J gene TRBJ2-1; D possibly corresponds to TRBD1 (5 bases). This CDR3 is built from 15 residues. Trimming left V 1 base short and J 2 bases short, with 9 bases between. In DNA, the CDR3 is TGTGCCAGCAGTTTAGGTAAAGGGGCCTACAATGAGCAGTTCTTC. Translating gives CASSLGKGAYNEQFF.

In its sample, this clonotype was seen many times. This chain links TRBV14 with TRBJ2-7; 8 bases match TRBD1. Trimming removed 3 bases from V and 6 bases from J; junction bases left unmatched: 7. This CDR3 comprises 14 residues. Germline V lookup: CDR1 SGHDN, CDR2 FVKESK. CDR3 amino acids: CASSQAIQGVEQYF. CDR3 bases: TGTGCCAGCAGCCAGGCCATACAGGGGGTCGAGCAGTACTTC.

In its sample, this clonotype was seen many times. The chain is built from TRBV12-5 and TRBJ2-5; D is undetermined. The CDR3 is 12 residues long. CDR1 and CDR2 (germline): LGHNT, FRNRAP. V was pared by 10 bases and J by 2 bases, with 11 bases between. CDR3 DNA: TGTGCTACTACGGTGGGACAAGAGACCCAGTACTTC. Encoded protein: CATTVGQETQYF.

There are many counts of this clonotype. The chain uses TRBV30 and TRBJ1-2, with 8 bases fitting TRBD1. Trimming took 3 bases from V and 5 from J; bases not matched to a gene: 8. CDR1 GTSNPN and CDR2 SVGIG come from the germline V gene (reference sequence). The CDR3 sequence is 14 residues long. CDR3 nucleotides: TGTGCCTGGAGGTTGGCAGGGGGCGCGTATGGCTACACCTTC. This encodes CAWRLAGGAYGYTF.

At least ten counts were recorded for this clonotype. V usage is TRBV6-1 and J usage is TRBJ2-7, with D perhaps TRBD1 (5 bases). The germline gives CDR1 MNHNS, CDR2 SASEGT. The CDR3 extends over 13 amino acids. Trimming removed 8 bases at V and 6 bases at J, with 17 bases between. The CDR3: CASGALGVGEQYF. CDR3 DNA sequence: TGTGCCAGCGGTGCCTTAGGGGTGGGCGAGCAGTACTTC.

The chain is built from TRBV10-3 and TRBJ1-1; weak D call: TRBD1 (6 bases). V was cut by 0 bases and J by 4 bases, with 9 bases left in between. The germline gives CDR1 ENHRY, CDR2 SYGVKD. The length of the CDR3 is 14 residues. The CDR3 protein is CAISESTGATEAFF. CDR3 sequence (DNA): TGTGCCATCAGTGAGTCGACGGGGGCCACTGAAGCTTTCTTT.

CDR3 DNA: TGTGCCAGTACCCTGGACAGGGCAAGCAATCAGCCCCAGCATTTT. It encodes CASTLDRASNQPQHF. The rearrangement uses TRBV19 and TRBJ1-5; the match to TRBD1 covers 8 bases. The CDR3 is 15 residues long. Trimming removed 7 bases from V and 1 base from J; junction bases left unmatched: 6. From germline, CDR1 is LNHDA and CDR2 SQIVND (reference sequence). Based on the CDR3 plus reference TRBV19 and TRBJ1-5, the full variable domain is DGGITQSPKYLFRKEGQNVTLSCEQNLNHDAMYWYRQDPGQGLRLIYYSQIVNDFQKGDIAEGYSVSREKKESFPLTVTSAQKNPTAFYLCASTLDRASNQPQHFGDGTRLSIL.

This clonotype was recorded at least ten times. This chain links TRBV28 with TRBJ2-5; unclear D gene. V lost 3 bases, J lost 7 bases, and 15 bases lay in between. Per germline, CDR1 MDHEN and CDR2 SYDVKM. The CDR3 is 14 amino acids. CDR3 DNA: TGTGCCAGCAGTTTGCCTATAGAGTCCGGGACCCAGTACTTC. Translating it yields CASSLPIESGTQYF. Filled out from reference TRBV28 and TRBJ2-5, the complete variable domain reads DVKVTQSSRYLVKRTGEKVFLECVQDMDHENMFWYRQDPGLGLRLIYFSYDVKMKEKGDIPEGYSVSREKKERFSLILESASTNQTSMYLCASSLPIESGTQYFGPGTRLLVL.

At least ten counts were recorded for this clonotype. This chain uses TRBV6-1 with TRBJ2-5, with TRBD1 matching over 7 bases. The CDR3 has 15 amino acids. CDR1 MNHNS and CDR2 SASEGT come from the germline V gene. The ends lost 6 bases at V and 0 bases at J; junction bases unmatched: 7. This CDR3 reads CASSRGSGYQETQYF. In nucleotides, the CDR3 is TGTGCCAGCAGCAGGGGGTCTGGGTACCAAGAGACCCAGTACTTC.

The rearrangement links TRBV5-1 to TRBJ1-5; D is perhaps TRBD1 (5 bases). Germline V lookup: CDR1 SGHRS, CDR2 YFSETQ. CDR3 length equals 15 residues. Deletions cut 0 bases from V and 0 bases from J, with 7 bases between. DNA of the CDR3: TGCGCCAGCAGCTTGGACGGGGCTAGCAATCAGCCCCAGCATTTT. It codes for CASSLDGASNQPQHF.

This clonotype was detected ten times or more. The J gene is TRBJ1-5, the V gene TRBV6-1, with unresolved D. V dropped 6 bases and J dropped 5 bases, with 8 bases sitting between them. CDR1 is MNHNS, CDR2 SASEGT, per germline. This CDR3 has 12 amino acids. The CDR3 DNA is TGTGCCAGCAGAGTCGGGGATCAGCCCCAGCATTTT. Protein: CASRVGDQPQHF.

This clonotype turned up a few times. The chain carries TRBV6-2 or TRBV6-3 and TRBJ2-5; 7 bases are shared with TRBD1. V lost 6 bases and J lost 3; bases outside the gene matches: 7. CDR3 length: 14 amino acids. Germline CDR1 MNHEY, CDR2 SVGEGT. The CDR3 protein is CASSVGTVKETQYF. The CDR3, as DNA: TGTGCCAGCAGCGTCGGGACAGTCAAAGAGACCCAGTACTTC.

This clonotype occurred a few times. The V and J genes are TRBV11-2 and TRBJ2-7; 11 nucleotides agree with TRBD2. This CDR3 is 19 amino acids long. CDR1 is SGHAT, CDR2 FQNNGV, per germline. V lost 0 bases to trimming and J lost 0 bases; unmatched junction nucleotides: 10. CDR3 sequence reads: CASSLDLASGRPSSYEQYF. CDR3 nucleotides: TGTGCCAGCAGCTTAGATCTAGCTAGCGGGAGGCCGAGCTCCTACGAGCAGTACTTC.

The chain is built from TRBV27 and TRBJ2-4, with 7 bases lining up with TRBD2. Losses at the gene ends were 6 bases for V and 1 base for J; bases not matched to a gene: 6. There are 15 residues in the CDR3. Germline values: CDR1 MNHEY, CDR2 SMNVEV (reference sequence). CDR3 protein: CASRESGIAKNIQYF. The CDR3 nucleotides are TGTGCCAGCAGAGAAAGCGGGATCGCCAAAAACATTCAGTACTTC.

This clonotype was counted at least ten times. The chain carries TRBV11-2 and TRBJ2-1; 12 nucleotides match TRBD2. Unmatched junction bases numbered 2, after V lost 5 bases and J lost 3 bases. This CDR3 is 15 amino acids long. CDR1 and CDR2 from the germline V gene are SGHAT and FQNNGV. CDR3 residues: CASSQTSGSYNEQFF. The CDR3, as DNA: TGTGCCAGCAGCCAGACTAGCGGGAGCTACAATGAGCAGTTCTTC.

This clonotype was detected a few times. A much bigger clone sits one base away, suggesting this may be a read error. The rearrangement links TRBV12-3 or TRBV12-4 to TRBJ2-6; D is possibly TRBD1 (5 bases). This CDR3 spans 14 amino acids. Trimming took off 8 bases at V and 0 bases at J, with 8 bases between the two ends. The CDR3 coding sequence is TGTGCCAGCGGAAGGGGCTCTGGGGCCAACGTCCTGACTTTC. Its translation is CASGRGSGANVLTF.

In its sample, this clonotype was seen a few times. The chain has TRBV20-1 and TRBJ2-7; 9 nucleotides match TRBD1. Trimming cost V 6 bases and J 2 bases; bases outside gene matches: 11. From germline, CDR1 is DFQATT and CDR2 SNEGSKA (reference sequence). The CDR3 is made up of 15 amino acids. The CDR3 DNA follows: TGCAGTGCCTCCGGGACAGGGAAGGCGGCCTACGAGCAGTACTTC. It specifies CSASGTGKAAYEQYF.

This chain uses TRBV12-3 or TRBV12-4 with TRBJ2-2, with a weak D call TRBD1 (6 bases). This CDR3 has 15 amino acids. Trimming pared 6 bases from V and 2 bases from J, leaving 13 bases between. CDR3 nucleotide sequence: TGTGCCAGCAGACCTACAGGGCATAACACCGGGGAGCTGTTTTTT. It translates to CASRPTGHNTGELFF.

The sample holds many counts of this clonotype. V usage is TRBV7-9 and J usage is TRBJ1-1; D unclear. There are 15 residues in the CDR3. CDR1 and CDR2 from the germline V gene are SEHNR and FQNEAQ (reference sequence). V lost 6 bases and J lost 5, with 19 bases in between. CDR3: CASSPPRVGQTEAFF. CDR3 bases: TGTGCCAGCAGTCCACCCCGCGTAGGGCAGACTGAAGCTTTCTTT. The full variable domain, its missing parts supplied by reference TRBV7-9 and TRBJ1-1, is DTGVSQNPRHKITKRGQNVTFRCDPISEHNRLYWYRQTLGQGPEFLTYFQNEAQLEKSRLLSDRFSAERPKGSFSTLEIQRTEQGDSAMYLCASSPPRVGQTEAFFGQGTRLTVV.

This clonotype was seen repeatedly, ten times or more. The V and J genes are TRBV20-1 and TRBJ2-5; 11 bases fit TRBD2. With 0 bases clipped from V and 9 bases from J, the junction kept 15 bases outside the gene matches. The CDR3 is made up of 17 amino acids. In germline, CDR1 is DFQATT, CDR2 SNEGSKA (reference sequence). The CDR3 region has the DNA TGCAGTGCTAGAGATCCCCTAGCGGGAGGATCCGTTTTGGCCCAGTACTTC. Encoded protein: CSARDPLAGGSVLAQYF.

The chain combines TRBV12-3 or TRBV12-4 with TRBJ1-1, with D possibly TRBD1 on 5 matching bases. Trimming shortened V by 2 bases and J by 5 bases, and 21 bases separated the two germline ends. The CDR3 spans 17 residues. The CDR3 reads CASSLRGPRLGGTEAFF. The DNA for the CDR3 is TGTGCCAGCAGTTTAAGGGGCCCACGTCTGGGTGGTACTGAAGCTTTCTTT.